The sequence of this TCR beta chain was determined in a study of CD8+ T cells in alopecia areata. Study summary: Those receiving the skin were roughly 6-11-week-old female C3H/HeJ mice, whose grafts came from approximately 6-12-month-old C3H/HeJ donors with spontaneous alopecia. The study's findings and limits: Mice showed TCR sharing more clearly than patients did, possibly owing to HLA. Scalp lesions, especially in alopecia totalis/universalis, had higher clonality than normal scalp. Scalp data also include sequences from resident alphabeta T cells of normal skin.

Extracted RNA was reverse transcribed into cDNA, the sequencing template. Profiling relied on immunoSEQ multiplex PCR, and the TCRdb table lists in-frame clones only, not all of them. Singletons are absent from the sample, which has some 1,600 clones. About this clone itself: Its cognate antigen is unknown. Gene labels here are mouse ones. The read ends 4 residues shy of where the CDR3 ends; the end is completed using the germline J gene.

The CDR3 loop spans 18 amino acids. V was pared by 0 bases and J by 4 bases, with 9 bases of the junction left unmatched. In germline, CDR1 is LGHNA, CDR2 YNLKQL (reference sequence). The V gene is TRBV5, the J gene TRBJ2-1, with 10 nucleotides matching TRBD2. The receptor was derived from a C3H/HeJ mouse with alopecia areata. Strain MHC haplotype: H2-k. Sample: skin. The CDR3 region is CASSQDSRLGGVYAEQFF. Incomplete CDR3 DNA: TGTGCCAGCAGCCAAGATTCGAGACTGGGGGGCGTTTATGCT.